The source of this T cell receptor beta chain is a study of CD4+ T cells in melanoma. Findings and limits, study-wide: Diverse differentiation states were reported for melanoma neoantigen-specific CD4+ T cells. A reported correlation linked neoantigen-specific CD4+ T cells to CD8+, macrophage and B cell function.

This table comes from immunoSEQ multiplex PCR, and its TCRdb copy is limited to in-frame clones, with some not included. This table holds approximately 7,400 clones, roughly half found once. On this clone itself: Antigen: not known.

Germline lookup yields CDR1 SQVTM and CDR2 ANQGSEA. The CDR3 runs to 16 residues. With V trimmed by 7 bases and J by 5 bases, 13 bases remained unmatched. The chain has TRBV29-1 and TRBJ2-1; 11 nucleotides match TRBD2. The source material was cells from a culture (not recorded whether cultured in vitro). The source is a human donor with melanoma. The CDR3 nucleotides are TGCAGCGCCTACTTCCCCGGGACTAGCGGACACAATGAGCAGTTCTTC. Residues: CSAYFPGTSGHNEQFF.